The clone carrying this T cell receptor beta chain occurred a few times. The CDR3 has 17 amino acids. Trimming took 8 bases from V and 6 from J, leaving 26 bases between them. Germline V gene lookup returns CDR1 SGHVS and CDR2 FQNEAQ. Genomic DNA belonging to each subset was distributed in equal measure over several immunoSEQ plates. Around 30,000 T cell genomes (around 190 ng DNA) went into each sorted-subset replicate. The assay was immunoSEQ multiplex PCR, and TCRdb's table has in-frame clones only and misses some. Found here are hundreds of thousands of clones, approximately 79% of them singletons; the top ten hold 1.5% to 2%. These data belong to a study of shared clonotypes between healthy human individuals. Donors were healthy HIV-negative adults without recent acute infections or vaccinations. Memory CD4+ cells were the fraction left after CD45RA+ naive selection.

The V call is TRBV7-8, the J call TRBJ1-5, with D tentatively TRBD1 (6 bases). Sequenced sample: memory CD4+ T cells sorted from blood. Subset noted: CD45RA-negative fraction. The sequence was obtained from a woman aged 25 to 45 in good health. CDR3 sequence reads: CASRRRARGEGVQPQHF. The CDR3 DNA is TGTGCCAGCCGAAGGAGGGCGAGGGGCGAGGGGGTTCAGCCCCAGCATTTT.